The clone carrying this T cell receptor (beta chain) was observed once. The antigen is not known. The protocol was immunoSEQ multiplex PCR, while the TCRdb copy is restricted to in-frame clones and leaves out a portion. The table shows roughly 13,000 clones, with 88% occurring only once. The sample is drawn from a study of STAT3 mutations in large granular lymphocyte leukemia. Study-level results: In T-cell large granular lymphocyte leukemia, about half of patients showed multiple immunodominant subclonotypes.

This CDR3 spans 15 amino acids. The V end lost 5 bases, the J end lost 0 bases, and 12 bases lay between the germline ends. CDR1 is SGHRS, CDR2 YFSETQ, per germline. The sample was PBMCs. The chain is built from TRBV5-1 and TRBJ1-3; D unclear. The receptor was isolated from a human donor with T large granular lymphocyte leukemia. Some clones in this sample may be carry-over from other donors' samples. In DNA, the CDR3 is TGCGCCAGCAGTCCGGACGGCAGCTCTGGAAACACCATATATTTT. Residues: CASSPDGSSGNTIYF.